One and the same sample provided the 9 T cell receptor beta chains below, sequenced in a study of control samples from healthy donors and cancer patients (dated by TCRdb to the early 2020s). The protocol used for the library was the immunoSEQ multiplex PCR assay. Sourced from immuneACCESS, this table was stored by TCRdb with only in-frame sequences that have V and J called. A share of the clones is absent; for the studies checked, an unresolved V gene accounts for under half, and the remainder has no known explanation. Across this sample there are around 140,000 clones, with about nine tenths seen only once. About 2.5% of the sample comes from the top ten. Sequenced material: blood. The receptor set was obtained from a man in his forties or fifties in good health.

The chain employs TRBV5-1 and TRBJ2-6; D is ambiguous. Per the germline V gene, CDR1 is SGHRS and CDR2 is YFSETQ. This CDR3 spans 16 amino acids. V was trimmed by 4 bases and J by 0 bases, leaving 11 bases between them. The CDR3 protein is CASSLITASGANVLTF. CDR3 coding DNA: TGCGCCAGCAGCCTTATAACGGCCTCTGGGGCCAACGTCCTGACTTTC.

In nucleotides, the CDR3 is TGCGCCAGCAGTCCGGACAGTAGCAATCAGCCCCAGCATTTT. Encoded protein: CASSPDSSNQPQHF. This chain joins TRBV10-1 and TRBJ1-5; D is perhaps TRBD1 (6 bases). This CDR3 contains 14 residues. CDR1 is WNHNN and CDR2 is SYGVQD in the germline V gene (reference sequence). V was trimmed by 5 bases and J by 0 bases, leaving 8 bases between them.

As for this clone: In the same sample, other DNA sequences code for this CDR3. V is TRBV3-1 (or the pseudogene TRBV3-2) and J is TRBJ1-1, with D possibly TRBD1 on 5 matching bases. Germline V gives CDR1 LGHDT, CDR2 YNNKEL (reference sequence). The CDR3 spans 12 residues. V was cut by 3 bases and J by 4 bases, with 6 bases left in between. CDR3 protein: CASSQGGTEAFF. The CDR3 DNA is TGTGCCAGCAGCCAGGGGGGCACTGAAGCTTTCTTT.

The CDR3 nucleotides are TGTGCCAGCAGTCTCGGGGCGCCCGGGGCCAACGTCCTGACTTTC. This encodes CASSLGAPGANVLTF. V gene TRBV3-1 (or the pseudogene TRBV3-2) combines with J gene TRBJ2-6; perhaps D is TRBD1 or TRBD2 (5 bases each). This CDR3 region has 15 residues. Trimming removed 6 bases from V and 4 bases from J, with 13 bases in between. Per germline, CDR1 LGHDT and CDR2 YNNKEL (reference sequence).

The chain employs TRBV6-5 and TRBJ1-2, with 9 positions matching TRBD1. V was clipped by 6 bases and J by 4 bases; unmatched bases: 3. This CDR3 spans 13 amino acids. The V gene's germline CDR1 is MNHEY and CDR2 SVGAGI. The CDR3 sequence is CASSGQGTYGYTF. The DNA of the CDR3 is TGTGCCAGCAGCGGACAGGGGACCTATGGCTACACCTTC.

V and J are TRBV11-2 and TRBJ2-1, with TRBD1 identical over 10 bases. Germline V gene data show CDR1 as SGHAT and CDR2 as FQNNGV. The CDR3 has 15 residues. Trimming removed 1 base from V and 4 bases from J; junction bases left unmatched: 1. The CDR3 DNA reads as TGTGCCAGCAGCTTAGGGGACAGGGGTTACAATGAGCAGTTCTTC. Translating it yields CASSLGDRGYNEQFF.

This chain connects TRBV5-6 to TRBJ1-4; D remains unclear. This CDR3 region has 13 residues. With 0 bases removed from V and 8 bases from J, the gap between germline ends came to 8 bases. Germline CDR1 reads SGHDT; CDR2 reads YYEEEE. The CDR3 sequence: CASSLGIREKLFF. In DNA, the CDR3 is TGTGCCAGCAGCTTGGGGATCCGGGAAAAACTGTTTTTT.

The gene calls are TRBV5-1 and TRBJ1-5; D remains unclear. Per germline, CDR1 SGHRS and CDR2 YFSETQ. The V and J ends lost 0 bases and 3 bases respectively, with 4 bases between them. This CDR3 is 13 amino acids long. This CDR3 is CASSLGFNQPQHF. CDR3 bases: TGCGCCAGCAGCTTGGGCTTCAATCAGCCCCAGCATTTT.

The chain has TRBV5-6 and TRBJ2-7; D unresolved. The ends were cut back, 5 bases at V and 4 bases at J, with 13 bases in the middle. Germline loops: CDR1 SGHDT, CDR2 YYEEEE. The CDR3 runs 13 residues. The CDR3 nucleotides read TGTGCCAGCAGTTTACCCCAGGCTTACGAGCAGTACTTC. Its translation is CASSLPQAYEQYF.